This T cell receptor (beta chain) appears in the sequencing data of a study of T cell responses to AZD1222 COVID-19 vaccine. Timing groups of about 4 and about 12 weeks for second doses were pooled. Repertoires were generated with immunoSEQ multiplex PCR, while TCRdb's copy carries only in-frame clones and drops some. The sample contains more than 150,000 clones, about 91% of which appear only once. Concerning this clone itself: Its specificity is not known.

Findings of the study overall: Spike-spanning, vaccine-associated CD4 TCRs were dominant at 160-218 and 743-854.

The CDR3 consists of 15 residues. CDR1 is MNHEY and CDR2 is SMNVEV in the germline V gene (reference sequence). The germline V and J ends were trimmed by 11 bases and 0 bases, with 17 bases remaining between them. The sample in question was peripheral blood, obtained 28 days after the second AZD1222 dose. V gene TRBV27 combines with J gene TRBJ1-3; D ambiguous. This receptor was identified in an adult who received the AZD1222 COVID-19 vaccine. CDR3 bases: TGTGCCGGATACCCTGAACTCCGCTCTGGAAACACCATATATTTT. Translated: CAGYPELRSGNTIYF.